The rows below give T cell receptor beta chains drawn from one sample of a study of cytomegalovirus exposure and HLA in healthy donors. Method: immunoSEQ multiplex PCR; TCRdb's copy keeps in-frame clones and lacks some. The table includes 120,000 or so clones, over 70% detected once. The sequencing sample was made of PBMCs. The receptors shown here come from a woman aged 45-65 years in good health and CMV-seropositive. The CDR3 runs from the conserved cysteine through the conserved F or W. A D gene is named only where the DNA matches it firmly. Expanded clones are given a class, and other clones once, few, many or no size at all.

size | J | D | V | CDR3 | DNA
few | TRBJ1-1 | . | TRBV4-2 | CASSQTSGSTNTEAFF | TGTGCCAGCAGCCAAACTTCGGGGAGCACGAACACTGAAGCTTTCTTT
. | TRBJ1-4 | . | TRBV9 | CASSVGGGGTNEKLFF | TGTGCCAGCAGCGTAGGCGGGGGAGGAACTAATGAAAAACTGTTTTTT
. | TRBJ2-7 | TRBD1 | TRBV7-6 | CASSPGTGSYEQYF | TGTGCCAGCAGCCCCGGGACAGGTTCCTACGAGCAGTACTTC
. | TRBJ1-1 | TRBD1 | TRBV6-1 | CASSPSTGIRTEAFF | TGTGCCAGCAGCCCTTCGACAGGGATACGGACTGAAGCTTTCTTT
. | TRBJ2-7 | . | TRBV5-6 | CASSLGGDLHEQYF | TGTGCCAGCAGCTTGGGGGGGGACCTCCACGAGCAGTACTTC
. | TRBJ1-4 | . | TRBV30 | CAWSGQGTEKLFF | TGTGCCTGGAGTGGCCAGGGAACTGAAAAACTGTTTTTT
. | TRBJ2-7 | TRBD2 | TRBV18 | CASSDRTSGGEQYF | TGTGCCAGCTCAGATAGGACTAGCGGGGGCGAGCAGTACTTC
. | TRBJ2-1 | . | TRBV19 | CASSWIAESSYNEQFF | TGTGCCAGTTCCTGGATAGCGGAGAGCTCCTACAATGAGCAGTTCTTC
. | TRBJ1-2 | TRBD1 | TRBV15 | CATSRDTKGAGGYTF | TGTGCCACCAGCAGAGATACTAAGGGGGCTGGGGGCTACACCTTC
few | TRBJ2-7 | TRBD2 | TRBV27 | CASSLSASGNYEQYF | TGTGCCAGCAGTTTATCGGCTAGCGGCAACTACGAGCAGTACTTC
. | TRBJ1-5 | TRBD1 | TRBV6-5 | CASSFSTGRQPQHF | TGTGCCAGCAGTTTTTCGACAGGGAGGCAGCCCCAGCATTTT
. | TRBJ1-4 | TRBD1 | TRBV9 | CASSQGQGTNEKLFF | TGTGCCAGCAGCCAGGGACAGGGAACTAATGAAAAACTGTTTTTT
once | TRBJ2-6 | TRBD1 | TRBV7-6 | CASSFPSGQVFSGANVLTF | TGTGCCAGCAGCTTCCCCTCGGGACAGGTATTCTCTGGGGCCAACGTCCTGACTTTC
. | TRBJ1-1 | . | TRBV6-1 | CASNKDSYTGQAFF | TGTGCCAGCAATAAAGACAGCTACACCGGGCAAGCTTTCTTT
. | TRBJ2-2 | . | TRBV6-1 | CATHPTGSGELFF | TGTGCCACCCACCCTACGGGGAGCGGGGAGCTGTTTTTT
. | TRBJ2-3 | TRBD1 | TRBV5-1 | CASSLEDRVPDTQYF | TGCGCCAGCAGCTTGGAGGACAGGGTACCAGATACGCAGTATTTT
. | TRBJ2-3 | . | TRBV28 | CASSSRDTDTQYF | TGTGCCAGCAGTAGCAGGGATACAGATACGCAGTATTTT
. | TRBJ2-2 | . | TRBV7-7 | CASSLGTTGTGELFF | TGTGCCAGCAGCTTAGGGACAACGGGCACCGGGGAGCTGTTTTTT
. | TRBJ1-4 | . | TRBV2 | CASLRANEKLFF | TGTGCCAGCCTCAGGGCTAATGAAAAACTGTTTTTT
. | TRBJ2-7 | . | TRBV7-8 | CASSLVEPREIRYF | TGTGCCAGCAGCTTAGTGGAGCCCCGGGAAATAAGATACTTC
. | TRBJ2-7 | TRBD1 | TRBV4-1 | CASSQVPGQGYEQYF | TGCGCCAGCAGCCAAGTCCCGGGACAGGGCTACGAGCAGTACTTC
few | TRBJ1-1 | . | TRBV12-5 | CASGSQVNTEAFF | TGTGCTAGTGGTTCTCAGGTGAACACTGAAGCTTTCTTT
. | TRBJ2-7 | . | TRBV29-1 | CSVVWSRGSYEQYF | TGCAGCGTTGTATGGAGCCGTGGATCCTACGAGCAGTACTTC
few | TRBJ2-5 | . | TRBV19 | CASSIGTQETQYF | TGTGCCAGTAGTATAGGTACTCAAGAGACCCAGTACTTC
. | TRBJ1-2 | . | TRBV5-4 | CASSLDREWNYGYTF | TGTGCCAGCAGCTTGGACAGGGAGTGGAACTATGGCTACACCTTC
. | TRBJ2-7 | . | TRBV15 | CATSREVGEAGYEQYF | TGTGCCACCAGCAGAGAAGTGGGAGAAGCGGGCTACGAGCAGTACTTC
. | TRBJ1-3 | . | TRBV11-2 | CASSSLKRDWGNTIYF | TGTGCCAGCAGCTCACTAAAGAGGGACTGGGGAAACACCATATATTTT
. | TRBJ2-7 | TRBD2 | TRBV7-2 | CASSFPGTSGSWQYF | TGTGCCAGCAGCTTCCCCGGGACTAGCGGGAGTTGGCAGTACTTC
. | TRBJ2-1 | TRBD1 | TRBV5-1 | CASSAGQGAGEQFF | TGCGCCAGCAGCGCGGGACAGGGGGCGGGTGAGCAGTTCTTC
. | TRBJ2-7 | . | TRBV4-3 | CASSQELMTYYEQYF | TGCGCCAGCAGCCAAGAACTGATGACTTACTACGAGCAGTACTTC
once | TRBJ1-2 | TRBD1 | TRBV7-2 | CASSSRDRGGGYTF | TGTGCCAGCAGCTCTCGGGACAGGGGAGGTGGCTACACCTTC
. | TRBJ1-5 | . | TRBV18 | CASSLAPRDNNQPQHF | TGTGCCAGCTCACTAGCGCCCCGGGACAACAATCAGCCCCAGCATTTT
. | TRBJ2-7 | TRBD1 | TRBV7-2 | CASSPPNRGPHEQYF | TGTGCCAGCAGCCCCCCAAACAGGGGCCCCCACGAGCAGTACTTC
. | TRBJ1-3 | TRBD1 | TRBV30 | CAWTRTGSSGNTIYF | TGTGCCTGGACGCGGACAGGGAGCTCTGGAAACACCATATATTTT
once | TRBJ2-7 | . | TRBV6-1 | CASSVQGMGEQYF | TGTGCCAGCAGTGTTCAGGGGATGGGCGAGCAGTACTTC
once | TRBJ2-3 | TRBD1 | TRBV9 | CASSVHWTGGRDTQYF | TGTGCCAGCAGCGTACACTGGACAGGGGGCAGGGATACGCAGTATTTT
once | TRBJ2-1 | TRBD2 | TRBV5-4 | CASSQTGLAGDNEQFF | TGTGCCAGCAGCCAAACAGGACTAGCGGGGGACAATGAGCAGTTCTTC
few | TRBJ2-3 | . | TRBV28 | CASSLLRGMTDTQYF | TGTGCCAGCAGTTTACTACGGGGGATGACAGATACGCAGTATTTT
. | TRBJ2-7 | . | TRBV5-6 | CASASGSSYEQYF | TGTGCCAGCGCCTCTGGGAGTTCCTACGAGCAGTACTTC
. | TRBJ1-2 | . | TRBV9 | CASSEGGTAYGYTF | TGTGCCAGCAGCGAGGGGGGGACGGCTTATGGCTACACCTTC
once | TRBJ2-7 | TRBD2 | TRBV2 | CASSERLAGGQSYEQYF | TGTGCCAGCAGTGAACGACTAGCGGGGGGCCAATCCTACGAGCAGTACTTC